This T cell receptor beta chain was sequenced during a study of cytomegalovirus exposure and HLA in healthy donors (dated by TCRdb to about 2017). About the study as a whole: An earlier analysis of some 600 of the donors reported 276 Gb of sequence data and about 120 million unique TCR beta sequences obtained from about 179 million T cells. An early release covering around 630 HLA-typed donors comprised 250 to 350 gigabases of sequencing data and around 85 million unique TCR sequences. Of the 300 to 500 genotyped donors, over 80% were placed in the genetic ancestry cluster associated with self-reported Caucasian donors. The study aimed to test whether cataloging public T cell receptors could reveal signatures of past pathogen exposure. Using immunosequencing, the study profiled T cell repertoires from fewer than 700 subjects and related those repertoires to cytomegalovirus serostatus. Besides the first cohort of about 730 subjects, a separate validation cohort made up of over 95 different subjects was used. High-throughput TCR immunosequencing, statistical association of individual TCRs with disease status, and machine learning were combined to predict cytomegalovirus infection status. A later analysis re-examined previously published TCR beta repertoires from more than 600 donors and added high-resolution HLA genotyping to investigate patterns of TCR occurrence. In the later analysis, no new phenotypic data were used to find candidate immune exposures; instead, reliance was placed on TCR beta sequences and their occurrence across donors. An earlier analysis of some 500 of the donors used high-throughput TCR beta sequencing to judge whether each TCR beta V gene segment behaved as functional or pseudogenic. Donor age, sex, ethnicity and CMV serostatus were compiled together with the repertoire data. Genome-wide SNP genotypes for about three fifths of the roughly 670 donors were used in a later genetic analysis, which treated that subset as a discovery cohort. Every discovery cohort repertoire had been produced on one sequencing platform. HLA typing covered class I and class II loci at four-digit resolution. The number of typed donors differed by locus: roughly 629-630 for A, B, C, DRB1 and DQB1; approximately 520 for DQA1; about 600 for DPA1; and some 450 for DPB1. Four or five DR-DQ haplotypes were handled as single units for association and clustering, since linkage in the cohort was strong. On average, approximately 250,000 unique TCR beta nucleotide sequences were sequenced per donor among roughly 430 genotyped donors of the cohort, with 15% to 20% of those sequences being non-productive.

The library was built by means of the immunoSEQ multiplex PCR assay. For the multiplex PCR, a mixture combining 60 forward primers for TCR Vbeta segments and 13 reverse primers for TCR Jbeta segments was used. The CDR3 region of rearranged TCR beta genes was amplified from genomic DNA with a multiplex PCR assay. The Illumina HiSeq System was used to sequence the amplified TCR beta libraries as 87-base-pair reads. Per the source publication's procedure: In a later analysis, around 80 million unique TCR beta chains were counted across the 500 to 850 repertoires, and approximately 9.9 million of these chains were shared by at least two donors. Raw reads were error-corrected and collapsed into unique sequences by a nearest-neighbor algorithm in which closely related sequences were merged to remove PCR and sequencing errors. V, D and J gene segments were assigned by aligning CDR3 sequences to IMGT reference sequences. For a sequence to be retained, a match of at least six nucleotides to both a V gene segment and a J gene segment was required. Rearrangements were called productive when the CDR3 lacked stop codons and stayed in frame with V and J; all others were non-productive. Following IMGT convention, CDR3 was defined as the stretch from the second conserved V-encoded cysteine up to the conserved J-encoded phenylalanine. The earlier analysis of approximately 500 of the donors excluded sequences that lacked an unambiguous match to a single V gene segment. An earlier analysis of approximately 590 of the donors classified V segments as functional when productive rearrangements were above 56.7% and as segregating when the standard deviation between donors was above 5%. A statistical classification framework was built for diagnosing cytomegalovirus status from the catalog of TCR beta chain sequences. In a later analysis, TCR nucleotide sequences were compared against IMGT/GENE-DB human TR gene sequences so that V and J genes could be assigned. In a later analysis, CDR3 sequences and most-parsimonious VDJ recombination scenarios were assigned using the TCRdist pipeline. A later analysis defined each TCR beta chain by its CDR3 amino acid sequence plus V-gene family, and excluded reads lacking a unique V-gene family. A later analysis removed 550 to 650 highly shared, low-generation-probability nucleotide sequences to deal with suspected cross-contamination and a sequencing artifact. In a later analysis, a clonal expansion index was calculated for each public chain from normalized within-repertoire ranks of inferred template counts. In a later analysis, generation probabilities were computed with a VDJ recombination model fitted to out-of-frame rearrangements, and the resulting probabilities were checked against IGoR. A later analysis scored TCR-TCR, TCR-HLA and TCR-CMV co-occurrence with hypergeometric tests, applying a repertoire-size bias correction to TCR pairs. In a later analysis, false discovery rates were estimated by permuting HLA or CMV assignments 20 times. In a later analysis, co-occurring TCRs were grouped using DBSCAN, and TCRdist sequence similarity was added for clustering within HLA-allele-positive subsets. Co-occurrence clustering excluded repertoires with fewer than 30,000 or more than 120,000 public chains, plus five with anomalous nucleotide sharing. The clones in this table, taken by TCRdb from immuneACCESS, are in-frame only. Not every clone is retained; where verified, under half of the shortfall comes from an unresolved V gene, and the cause of the rest is unknown. V and J calls and clone size are copied from that table; D and trimming were computed from the DNA. This sample gives 140,000 or so clones in total; roughly 80% of them show up just once. Less than 3.5% of the sample is in the top ten clones.

Results the study describes overall, beyond this receptor: A later analysis reported that several top co-occurrence clusters appeared linked to parvovirus B19, influenza, CMV and Epstein-Barr virus. In a later analysis, the rate of TCR association differed among HLA loci, with DRB1 alleles having the most associated TCRs and HLA-C alleles having the fewest. In this cohort, only TCR beta chains were sequenced, and detectable features were limited by the absence of alpha or paired-chain data. The classifier was reported to diagnose cytomegalovirus status with high specificity and sensitivity in both the original cohort and the validation cohort. In an earlier analysis of approximately 590 of the donors, most TCR beta V segments were observed in productive rearrangements about 90% or about 30% of the time, broadly matching IMGT annotations. In vitro tests confirmed that three of the cytomegalovirus-associated TCR beta chains recognize cytomegalovirus antigens. In the study, some 160 TCR beta chains were listed as associated with cytomegalovirus. In a later analysis, HLA-associated TCR beta chains showed more clonal expansion and lower generation probabilities than non-associated chains that were equally common. A further reported finding was that TCR beta sequences accurately predicted the HLA-A and HLA-B alleles for most subjects in the first cohort. When HLA alleles, especially DR and DQ, strongly co-occurred, TCR associations were difficult to assign to individual alleles. Because counts were too low, around 18 rarely observed V segments, including chromosome 9 orphons, were left out of the earlier analysis of approximately 500 of the donors. The sequencing pipeline was judged likely to have produced a cluster of highly shared sequence variants as a technical artifact. In a later analysis, most CMV-associated TCR beta chains were found to appear HLA-restricted, with HLA associations seemingly driven largely by CMV exposure. V-gene and J-gene trimming of TCR beta chains was associated with a missense DCLRE1C variant in a later genetic analysis, and the association was replicated in an independent cohort. Compared with the 666-donor mean, donors in an Asian-associated ancestry cluster had fewer N-insertions in productive TCRs, according to a later genetic analysis. Roughly uniform sequencing depth across donors was assumed in presence/absence analyses, although this assumption may not hold. At a false discovery rate of 0.05, a later analysis linked around 17,000 TCR beta sequences to specific HLA alleles. Because HLA typing was unavailable for some donors at each locus, only the typed subset was used in association tests. The authors suggested that the approach could potentially be generalized to other disease states and immunological phenotypes. For the cohort, immune exposure information was limited to CMV serostatus. Linkage disequilibrium might explain the correlated functional status among segregating V segments, but an unknown experimental factor could not be excluded. Across donors, most TCR sequences were observed very rarely, whereas some public TCRs were present in many individuals. Because the 87-base-pair reads could not distinguish some IMGT-functional V segments, including TRBV6-2 and TRBV6-3, those segments were excluded.

This clone occurred a few times. Which antigen it targets is not known. No per-base quality is available; no much larger clone lies one base away. In total, roughly 710 healthy bone marrow donors made up the cohort. All cohort members were sampled while nominally healthy, although unrecorded immune exposures were likely present. The donor was CMV seronegative and belonged to the group of over 350 seronegative cohort members. A peripheral blood sample was collected from each donor, and TCR beta sequencing was performed on peripheral blood mononuclear cells. The Qiagen DNeasy Blood Extraction Kit was used to extract genomic DNA from the blood cell samples. The CDR3 measures 13 amino acids from cysteine to phenylalanine. Only the CDR3 portion is preserved as DNA: 39 bases, with reading frame beginning at the first base. Reading the germline V gene gives CDR1 SGHTA and CDR2 FQGTGA. V and J lose 3 bases and 4 bases, and a span of 9 bases separates them.

Recombination joined TRBV7-3 with TRBJ1-2; no D gene can be assigned with confidence. This receptor was obtained from a woman in her 30s in good health and CMV-seronegative. Sequencing was done on a sample of PBMCs. The CDR3 has the sequence CASSFGAGYGYTF. Read as DNA, the sequence is TGTGCCAGCAGCTTTGGAGCGGGCTATGGCTACACCTTC. The CDR3, completed at both ends by the reference TRBV7-3 and TRBJ1-2 genes, gives the full variable domain GAGVSQTPSNKVTEKGKYVELRCDPISGHTALYWYRQSLGQGPEFLIYFQGTGAADDSGLPNDRFFAVRPEGSVSTLKIQRTERGDSAVYLCASSFGAGYGYTFGSGTRLTVV.